This T cell receptor (beta chain) derives from a study of shared clonotypes between healthy human individuals. TCRdb's copy holds only in-frame clones and misses some; the assay was immunoSEQ multiplex PCR. The sample yields under 600,000 clones, 97% seen once. From germline, CDR1 is MNHEY and CDR2 SMNVEV (reference sequence). This CDR3 contains 16 residues. J was trimmed by 2 bases and V by 5 bases; bases with no gene match: 5. This chain joins TRBV27 and TRBJ2-6; TRBD1 agrees at 8 bases. The source is a woman in her twenties or thirties in good health. Sequences were obtained from naive CD4+ T cells sorted from blood. Subset of the sample: CD45RA+ positively selected. CDR3 nucleotide sequence: TGTGCCAGCAGTACCCGGACAGGGCCTGGGGCCAACGTCCTGACTTTC. It specifies CASSTRTGPGANVLTF.